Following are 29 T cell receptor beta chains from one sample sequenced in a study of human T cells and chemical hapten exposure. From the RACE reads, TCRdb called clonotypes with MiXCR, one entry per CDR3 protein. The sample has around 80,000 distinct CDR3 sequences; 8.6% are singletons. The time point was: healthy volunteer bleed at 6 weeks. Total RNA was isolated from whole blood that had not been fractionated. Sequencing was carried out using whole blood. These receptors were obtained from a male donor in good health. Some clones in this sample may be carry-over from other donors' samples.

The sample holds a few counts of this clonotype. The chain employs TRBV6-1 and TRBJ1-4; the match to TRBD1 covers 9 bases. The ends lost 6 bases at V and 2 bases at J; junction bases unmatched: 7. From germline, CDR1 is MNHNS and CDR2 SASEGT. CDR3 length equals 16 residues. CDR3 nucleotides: TGTGCCAGCAGGTTCGACAGGGGGACGACTAATGAAAAACTGTTTTTT. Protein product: CASRFDRGTTNEKLFF.

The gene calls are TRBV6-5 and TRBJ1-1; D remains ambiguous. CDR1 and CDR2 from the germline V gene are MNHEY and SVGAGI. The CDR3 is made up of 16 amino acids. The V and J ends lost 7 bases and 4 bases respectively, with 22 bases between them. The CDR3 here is CASTSLSAGLGTEAFF. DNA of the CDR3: TGTGCCAGCACTTCCTTATCGGCCGGGTTGGGCACTGAAGCTTTCTTT.

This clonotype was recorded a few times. CDR3: CASSQVPGTAAYEQYF. The DNA of the CDR3 is TGCGCCAGCAGCCAAGTTCCCGGGACAGCAGCCTACGAGCAGTACTTC. The chain combines TRBV4-1 with TRBJ2-7, with TRBD1 matching 7 bases. CDR1 and CDR2 from the germline V gene are MGHRA and YSYEKL. There are 16 residues in the CDR3. The trim removed 1 base at V and 2 bases at J, leaving 8 bases unmatched.

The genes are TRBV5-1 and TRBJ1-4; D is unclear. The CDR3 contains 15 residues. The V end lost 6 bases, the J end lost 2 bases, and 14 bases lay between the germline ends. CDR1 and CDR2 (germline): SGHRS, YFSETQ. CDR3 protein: CASTPEGITNEKLFF. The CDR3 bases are TGCGCCAGCACCCCTGAGGGAATTACTAATGAAAAACTGTTTTTT.

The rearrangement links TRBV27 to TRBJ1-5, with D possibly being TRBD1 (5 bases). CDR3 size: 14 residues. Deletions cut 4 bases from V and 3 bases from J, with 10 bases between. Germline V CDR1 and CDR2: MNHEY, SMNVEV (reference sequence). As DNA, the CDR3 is TGTGCCAGCAGTTCGCAGGGAGCCAATCAGCCCCAGCATTTT. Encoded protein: CASSSQGANQPQHF.

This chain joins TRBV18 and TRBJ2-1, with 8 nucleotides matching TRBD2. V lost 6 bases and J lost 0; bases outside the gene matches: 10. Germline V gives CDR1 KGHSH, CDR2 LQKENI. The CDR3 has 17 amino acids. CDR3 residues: CASSQNVAGTSYNEQFF. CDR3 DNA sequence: TGTGCCAGCTCGCAGAACGTAGCGGGAACCTCCTACAATGAGCAGTTCTTC.

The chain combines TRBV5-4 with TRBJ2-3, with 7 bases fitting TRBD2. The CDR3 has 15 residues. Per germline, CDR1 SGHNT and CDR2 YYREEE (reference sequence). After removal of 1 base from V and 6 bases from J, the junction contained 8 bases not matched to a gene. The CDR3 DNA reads TGTGCCAGCAGCTTGATTCCTAGCGGAGCCGATACGCAGTATTTT. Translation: CASSLIPSGADTQYF.

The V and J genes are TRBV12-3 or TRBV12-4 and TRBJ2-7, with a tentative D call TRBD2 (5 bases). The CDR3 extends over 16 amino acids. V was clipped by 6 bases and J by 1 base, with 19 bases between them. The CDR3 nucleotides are TGTGCCAGCAGCCTAGAATCGGGGAGCTTATCCTACGAGCAGTACTTC. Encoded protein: CASSLESGSLSYEQYF.

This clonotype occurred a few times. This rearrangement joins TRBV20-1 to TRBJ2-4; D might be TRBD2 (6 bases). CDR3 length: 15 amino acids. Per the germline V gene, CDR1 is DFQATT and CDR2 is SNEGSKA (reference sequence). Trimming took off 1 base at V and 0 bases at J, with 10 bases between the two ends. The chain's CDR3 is CSARAPGLAKNIQYF. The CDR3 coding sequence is TGCAGTGCTAGAGCACCGGGACTAGCCAAAAACATTCAGTACTTC.

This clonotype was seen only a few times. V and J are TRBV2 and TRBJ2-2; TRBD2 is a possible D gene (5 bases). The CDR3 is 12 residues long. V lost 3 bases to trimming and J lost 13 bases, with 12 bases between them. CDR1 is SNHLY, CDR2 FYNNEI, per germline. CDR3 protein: CASSEASRPLFF. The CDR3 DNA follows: TGTGCCAGCAGTGAGGCTAGCCGTCCGCTGTTTTTT.

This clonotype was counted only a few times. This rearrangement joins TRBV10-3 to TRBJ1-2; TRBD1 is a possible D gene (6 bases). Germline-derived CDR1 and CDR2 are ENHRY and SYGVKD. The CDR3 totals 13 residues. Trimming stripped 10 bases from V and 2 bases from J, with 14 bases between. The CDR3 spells CATWDKTNYGYTF. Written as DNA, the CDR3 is TGTGCCACCTGGGACAAAACAAACTATGGCTACACCTTC.

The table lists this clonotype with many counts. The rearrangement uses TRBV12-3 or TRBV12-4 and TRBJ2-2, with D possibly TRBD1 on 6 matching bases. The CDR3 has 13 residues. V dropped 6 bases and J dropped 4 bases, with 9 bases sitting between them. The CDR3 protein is CASSRQATGELFF. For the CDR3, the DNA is TGTGCCAGCAGCCGACAGGCCACCGGGGAGCTGTTTTTT.

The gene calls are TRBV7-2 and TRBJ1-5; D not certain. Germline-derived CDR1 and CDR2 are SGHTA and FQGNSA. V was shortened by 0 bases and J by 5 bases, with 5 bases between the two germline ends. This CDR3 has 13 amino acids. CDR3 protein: CASSLAEDQPQHF. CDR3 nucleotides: TGTGCCAGCAGCTTAGCCGAGGATCAGCCCCAGCATTTT.

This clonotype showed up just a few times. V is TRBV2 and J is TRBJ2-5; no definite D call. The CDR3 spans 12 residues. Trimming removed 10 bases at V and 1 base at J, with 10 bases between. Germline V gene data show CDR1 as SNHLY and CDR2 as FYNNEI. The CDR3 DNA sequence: TGTGCCATCCTTCGGAGCCAAGAGACCCAGTACTTC. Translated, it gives CAILRSQETQYF.

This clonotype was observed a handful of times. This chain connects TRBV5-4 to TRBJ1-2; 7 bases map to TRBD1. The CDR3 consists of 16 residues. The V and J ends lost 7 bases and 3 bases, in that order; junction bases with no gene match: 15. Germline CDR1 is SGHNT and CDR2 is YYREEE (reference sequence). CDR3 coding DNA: TGTGCCAGCGGCGCTCCCGGCAGGGGGAGAGACTATGGCTACACCTTC. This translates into CASGAPGRGRDYGYTF.

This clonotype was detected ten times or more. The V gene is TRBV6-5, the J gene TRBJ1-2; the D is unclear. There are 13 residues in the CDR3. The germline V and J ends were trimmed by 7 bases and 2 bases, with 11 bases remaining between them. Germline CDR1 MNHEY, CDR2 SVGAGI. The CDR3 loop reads CASIDWQNYGYTF. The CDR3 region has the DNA TGTGCCAGCATCGACTGGCAGAACTATGGCTACACCTTC.

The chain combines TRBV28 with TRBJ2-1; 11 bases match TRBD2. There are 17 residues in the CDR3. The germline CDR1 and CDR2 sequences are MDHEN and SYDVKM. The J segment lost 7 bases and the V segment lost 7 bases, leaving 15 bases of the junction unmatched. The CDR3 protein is CASTSNLGSGRDNEQFF. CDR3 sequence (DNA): TGTGCCAGCACCTCGAATTTGGGTAGCGGGAGGGATAATGAGCAGTTCTTC.

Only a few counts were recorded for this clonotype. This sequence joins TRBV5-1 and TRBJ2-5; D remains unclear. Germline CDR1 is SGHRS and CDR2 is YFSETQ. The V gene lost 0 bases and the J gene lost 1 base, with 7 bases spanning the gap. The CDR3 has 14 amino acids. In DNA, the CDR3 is TGCGCCAGCAGCTTGGTTAGTCTCCAAGAGACCCAGTACTTC. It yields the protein CASSLVSLQETQYF.

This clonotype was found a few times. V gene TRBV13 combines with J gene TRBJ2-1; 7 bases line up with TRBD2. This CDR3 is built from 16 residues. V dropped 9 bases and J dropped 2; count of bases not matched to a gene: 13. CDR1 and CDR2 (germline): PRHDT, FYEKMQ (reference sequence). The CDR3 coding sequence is TGTGCCAGTAGGACTAGATCTCGTAGCCCCTACAATGAGCAGTTCTTC. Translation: CASRTRSRSPYNEQFF.

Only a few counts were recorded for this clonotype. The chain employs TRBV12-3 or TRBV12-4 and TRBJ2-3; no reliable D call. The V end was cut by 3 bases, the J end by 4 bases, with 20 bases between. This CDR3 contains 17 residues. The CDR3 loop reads CASSFVSIGRPPDTQYF. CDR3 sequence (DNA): TGTGCCAGCAGTTTCGTCTCCATTGGTAGGCCCCCAGATACGCAGTATTTT.

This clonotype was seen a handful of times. CDR3 DNA sequence: TGCGCCAGCAGCCTAAACGGACTAGCGAGTAATGAGCAGTTCTTC. Translation gives CASSLNGLASNEQFF. V and J are TRBV4-1 and TRBJ2-1; 9 bases agree with TRBD2. The CDR3 consists of 15 residues. CDR1 and CDR2 (germline): MGHRA, YSYEKL. Trimming took 4 bases from V and 7 from J; bases not matched to a gene: 8.

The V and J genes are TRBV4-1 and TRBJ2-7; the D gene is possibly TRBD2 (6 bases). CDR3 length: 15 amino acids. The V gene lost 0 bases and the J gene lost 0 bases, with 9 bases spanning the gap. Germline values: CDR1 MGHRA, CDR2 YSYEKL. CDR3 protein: CASSQEASASYEQYF. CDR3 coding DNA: TGCGCCAGCAGCCAAGAAGCTAGCGCCTCCTACGAGCAGTACTTC.

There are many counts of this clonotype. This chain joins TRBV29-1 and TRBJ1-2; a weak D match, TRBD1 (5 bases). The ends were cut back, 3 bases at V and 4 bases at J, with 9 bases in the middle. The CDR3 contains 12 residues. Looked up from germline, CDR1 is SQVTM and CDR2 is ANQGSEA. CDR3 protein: CSVDREGYGYTF. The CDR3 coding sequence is TGCAGCGTTGACAGGGAAGGCTATGGCTACACCTTC.

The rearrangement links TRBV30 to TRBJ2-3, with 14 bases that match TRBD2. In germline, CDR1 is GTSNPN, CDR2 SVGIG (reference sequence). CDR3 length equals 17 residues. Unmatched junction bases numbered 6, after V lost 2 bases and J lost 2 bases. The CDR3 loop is CAWSLGLAGGVTDTQYF. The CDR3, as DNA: TGTGCCTGGAGTCTCGGACTAGCGGGAGGAGTCACAGATACGCAGTATTTT.

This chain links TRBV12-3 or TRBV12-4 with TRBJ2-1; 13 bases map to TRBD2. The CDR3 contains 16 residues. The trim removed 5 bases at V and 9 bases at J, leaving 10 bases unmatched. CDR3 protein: CASSLTTSGRGGEQFF. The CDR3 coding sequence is TGTGCCAGCAGTCTAACTACTAGCGGGAGGGGAGGTGAGCAGTTCTTC.

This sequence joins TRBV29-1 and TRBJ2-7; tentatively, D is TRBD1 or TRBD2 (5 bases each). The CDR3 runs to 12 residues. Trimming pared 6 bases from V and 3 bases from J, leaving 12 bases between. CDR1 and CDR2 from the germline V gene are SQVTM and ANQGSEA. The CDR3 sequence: CSVAGTDYEQYF. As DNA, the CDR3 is TGCAGCGTGGCCGGGACGGACTACGAGCAGTACTTC.

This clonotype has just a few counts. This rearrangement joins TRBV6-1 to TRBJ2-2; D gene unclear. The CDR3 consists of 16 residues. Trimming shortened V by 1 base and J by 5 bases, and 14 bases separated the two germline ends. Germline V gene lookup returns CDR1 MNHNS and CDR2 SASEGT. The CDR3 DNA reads TGTGCCAGCAGTGAAGTTCCCACGGTCAAGACCGGGGAGCTGTTTTTT. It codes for CASSEVPTVKTGELFF.

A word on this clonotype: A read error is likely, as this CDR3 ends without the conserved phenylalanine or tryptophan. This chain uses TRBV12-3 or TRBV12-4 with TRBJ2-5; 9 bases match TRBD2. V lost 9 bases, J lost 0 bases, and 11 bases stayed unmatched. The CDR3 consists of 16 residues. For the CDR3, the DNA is TGTGCCAGTGGGGCTAGCGGGGCCCCTCACCAAGAGACCCAGTACTCC. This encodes CASGASGAPHQETQYS.

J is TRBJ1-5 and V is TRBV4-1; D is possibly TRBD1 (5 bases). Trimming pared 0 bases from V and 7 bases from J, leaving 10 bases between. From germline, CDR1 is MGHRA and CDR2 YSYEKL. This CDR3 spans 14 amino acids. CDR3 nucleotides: TGCGCCAGCAGCCAAGATAAGGACACCCAGCCCCAGCATTTT. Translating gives CASSQDKDTQPQHF.